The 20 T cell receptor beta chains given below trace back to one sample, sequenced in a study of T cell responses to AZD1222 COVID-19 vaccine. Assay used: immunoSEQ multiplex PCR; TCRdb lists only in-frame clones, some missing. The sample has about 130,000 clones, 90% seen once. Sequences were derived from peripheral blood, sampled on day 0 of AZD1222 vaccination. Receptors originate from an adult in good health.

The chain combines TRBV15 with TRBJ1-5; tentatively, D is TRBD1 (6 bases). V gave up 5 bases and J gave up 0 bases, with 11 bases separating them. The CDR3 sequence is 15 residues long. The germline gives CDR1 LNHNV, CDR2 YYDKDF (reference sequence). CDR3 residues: CATSQGQYSNQPQHF. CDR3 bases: TGTGCCACCAGCCAAGGACAGTATAGCAATCAGCCCCAGCATTTT.

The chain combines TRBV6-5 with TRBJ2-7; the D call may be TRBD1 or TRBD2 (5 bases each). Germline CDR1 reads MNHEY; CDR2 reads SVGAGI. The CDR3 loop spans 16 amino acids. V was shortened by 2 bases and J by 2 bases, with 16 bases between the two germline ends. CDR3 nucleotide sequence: TGTGCCAGCAGTTACGGAGGCAGGGTAGCACCCTACGAGCAGTACTTC. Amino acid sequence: CASSYGGRVAPYEQYF.

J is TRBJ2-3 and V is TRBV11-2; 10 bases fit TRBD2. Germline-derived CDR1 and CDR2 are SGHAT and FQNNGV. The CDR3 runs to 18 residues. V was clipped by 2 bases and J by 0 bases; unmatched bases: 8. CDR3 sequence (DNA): TGTGCCAGCAGCTTACTTCTAGCGGGGGCCTTTAGCACAGATACGCAGTATTTT. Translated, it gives CASSLLLAGAFSTDTQYF. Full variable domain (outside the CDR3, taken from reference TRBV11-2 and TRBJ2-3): EAGVAQSPRYKIIEKRQSVAFWCNPISGHATLYWYQQILGQGPKLLIQFQNNGVVDDSQLPKDRFSAERLKGVDSTLKIQPAKLEDSAVYLCASSLLLAGAFSTDTQYFGPGTRLTVL.

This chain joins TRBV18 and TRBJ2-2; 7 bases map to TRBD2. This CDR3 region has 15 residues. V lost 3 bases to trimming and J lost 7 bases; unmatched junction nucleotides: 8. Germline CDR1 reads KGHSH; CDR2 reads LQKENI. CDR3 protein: CASSPPEAGVGELFF. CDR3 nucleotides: TGTGCCAGCTCACCTCCGGAGGCGGGGGTCGGGGAGCTGTTTTTT.

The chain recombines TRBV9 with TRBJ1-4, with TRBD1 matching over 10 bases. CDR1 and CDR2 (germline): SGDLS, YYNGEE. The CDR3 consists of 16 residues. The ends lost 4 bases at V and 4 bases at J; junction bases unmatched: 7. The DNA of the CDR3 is TGTGCCAGCAGCCCGTGGACAGGGGGTCATAATGAAAAACTGTTTTTT. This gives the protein CASSPWTGGHNEKLFF.

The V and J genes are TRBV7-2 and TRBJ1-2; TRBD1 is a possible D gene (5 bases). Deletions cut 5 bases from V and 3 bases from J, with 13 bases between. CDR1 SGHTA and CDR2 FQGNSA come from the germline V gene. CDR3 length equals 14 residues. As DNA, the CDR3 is TGTGCCAGCAGCGGCCTGAGGGGTGACTATGGCTACACCTTC. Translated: CASSGLRGDYGYTF. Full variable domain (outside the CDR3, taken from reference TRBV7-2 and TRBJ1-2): GAGVSQSPSNKVTEKGKDVELRCDPISGHTALYWYRQSLGQGLEFLIYFQGNSAPDKSGLPSDRFSAERTGGSVSTLTIQRTQQEDSAVYLCASSGLRGDYGYTFGSGTRLTVV.

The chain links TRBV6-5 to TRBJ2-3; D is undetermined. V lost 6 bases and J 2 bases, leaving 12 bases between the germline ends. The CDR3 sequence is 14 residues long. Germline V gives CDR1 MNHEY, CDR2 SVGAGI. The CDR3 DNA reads TGTGCCAGCAGCCCCCTTTCCTCCACAGATACGCAGTATTTT. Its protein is CASSPLSSTDTQYF.

The CDR3 reads CASSQGTGTGANVLTF. The CDR3 DNA sequence: TGTGCCAGCAGCCAGGGGACAGGGACTGGGGCCAACGTCCTGACTTTC. The V gene is TRBV3-1 (or the pseudogene TRBV3-2), the J gene TRBJ2-6; 9 nucleotides line up with TRBD1. Germline loops: CDR1 LGHDT, CDR2 YNNKEL (reference sequence). The CDR3 is 16 residues long. The ends lost 3 bases at V and 2 bases at J; junction bases unmatched: 2.

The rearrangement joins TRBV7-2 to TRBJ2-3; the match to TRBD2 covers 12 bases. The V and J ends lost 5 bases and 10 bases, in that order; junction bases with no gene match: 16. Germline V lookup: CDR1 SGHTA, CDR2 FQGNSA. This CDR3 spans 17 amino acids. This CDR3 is CASSLRLAGARQLAQYF. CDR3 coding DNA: TGTGCCAGCAGCCTCAGACTAGCGGGGGCGCGGCAGCTGGCGCAGTATTTT.

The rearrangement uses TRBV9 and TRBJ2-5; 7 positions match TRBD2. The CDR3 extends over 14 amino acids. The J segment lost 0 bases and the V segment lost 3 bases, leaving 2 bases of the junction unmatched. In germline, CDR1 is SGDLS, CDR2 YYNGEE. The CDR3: CASSGEGYQETQYF. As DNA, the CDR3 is TGTGCCAGCAGCGGGGAGGGGTACCAAGAGACCCAGTACTTC.

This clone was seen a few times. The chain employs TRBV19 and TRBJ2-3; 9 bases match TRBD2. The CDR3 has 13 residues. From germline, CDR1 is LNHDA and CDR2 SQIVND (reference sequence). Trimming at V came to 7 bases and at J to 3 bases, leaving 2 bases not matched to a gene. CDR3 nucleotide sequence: TGTGCCAGTAAGGCGGGGGGGACAGATACGCAGTATTTT. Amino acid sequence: CASKAGGTDTQYF.

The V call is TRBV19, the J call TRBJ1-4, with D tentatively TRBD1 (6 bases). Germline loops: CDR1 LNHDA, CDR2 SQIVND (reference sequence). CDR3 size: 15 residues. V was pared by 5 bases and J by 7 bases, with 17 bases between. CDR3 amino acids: CASSGGGGAGEKLFF. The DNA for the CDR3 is TGTGCCAGTAGTGGCGGGGGGGGCGCAGGTGAAAAACTGTTTTTT.

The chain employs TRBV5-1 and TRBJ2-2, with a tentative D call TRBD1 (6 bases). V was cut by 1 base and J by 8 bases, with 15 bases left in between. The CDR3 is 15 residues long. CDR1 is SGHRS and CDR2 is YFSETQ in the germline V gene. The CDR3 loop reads CASSLTGTYAGELFF. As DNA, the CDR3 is TGCGCCAGCAGCTTGACTGGGACATATGCTGGGGAGCTGTTTTTT. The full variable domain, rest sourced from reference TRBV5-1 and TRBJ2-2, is KAGVTQTPRYLIKTRGQQVTLSCSPISGHRSVSWYQQTPGQGLQFLFEYFSETQRNKGNFPGRFSGRQFSNSRSEMNVSTLELGDSALYLCASSLTGTYAGELFFGEGSRLTVL.

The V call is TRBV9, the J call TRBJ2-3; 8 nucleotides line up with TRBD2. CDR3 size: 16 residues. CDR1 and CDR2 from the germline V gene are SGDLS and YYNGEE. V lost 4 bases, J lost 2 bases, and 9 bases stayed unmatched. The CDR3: CASSRVRAGATDTQYF. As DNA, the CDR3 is TGTGCCAGCAGCCGGGTAAGAGCGGGGGCCACAGATACGCAGTATTTT.

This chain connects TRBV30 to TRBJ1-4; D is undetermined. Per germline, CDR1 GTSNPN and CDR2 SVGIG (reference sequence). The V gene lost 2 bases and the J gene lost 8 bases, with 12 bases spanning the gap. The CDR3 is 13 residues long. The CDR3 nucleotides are TGTGCCTGGAGTTTGGGCCTAGAAGAAAAACTGTTTTTT. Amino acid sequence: CAWSLGLEEKLFF. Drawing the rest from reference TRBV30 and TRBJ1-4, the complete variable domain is SQTIHQWPATLVQPVGSPLSLECTVEGTSNPNLYWYRQAAGRGLQLLFYSVGIGQISSEVPQNLSASRPQDRQFILSSKKLLLSDSGFYLCAWSLGLEEKLFFGSGTQLSVL.

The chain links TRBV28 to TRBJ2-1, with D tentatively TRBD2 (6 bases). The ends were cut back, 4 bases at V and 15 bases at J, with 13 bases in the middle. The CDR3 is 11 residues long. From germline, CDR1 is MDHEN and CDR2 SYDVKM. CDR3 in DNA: TGTGCCAGCAGTTACGCGGGGATATTGTTCTTC. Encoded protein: CASSYAGILFF.

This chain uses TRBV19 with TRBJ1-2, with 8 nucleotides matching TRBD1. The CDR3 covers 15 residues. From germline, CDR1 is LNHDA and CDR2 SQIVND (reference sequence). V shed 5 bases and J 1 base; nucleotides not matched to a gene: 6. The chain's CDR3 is CASSLATGVNYGYTF. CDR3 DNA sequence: TGTGCCAGTAGTCTGGCGACAGGGGTTAACTATGGCTACACCTTC.

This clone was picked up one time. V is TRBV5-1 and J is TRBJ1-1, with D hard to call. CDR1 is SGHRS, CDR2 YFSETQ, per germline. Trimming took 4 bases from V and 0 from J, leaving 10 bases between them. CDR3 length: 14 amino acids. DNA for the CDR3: TGCGCCAGCAGCCCCGCCGGGATGAACACTGAAGCTTTCTTT. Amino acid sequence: CASSPAGMNTEAFF. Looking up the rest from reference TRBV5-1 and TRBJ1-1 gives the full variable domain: KAGVTQTPRYLIKTRGQQVTLSCSPISGHRSVSWYQQTPGQGLQFLFEYFSETQRNKGNFPGRFSGRQFSNSRSEMNVSTLELGDSALYLCASSPAGMNTEAFFGQGTRLTVV.

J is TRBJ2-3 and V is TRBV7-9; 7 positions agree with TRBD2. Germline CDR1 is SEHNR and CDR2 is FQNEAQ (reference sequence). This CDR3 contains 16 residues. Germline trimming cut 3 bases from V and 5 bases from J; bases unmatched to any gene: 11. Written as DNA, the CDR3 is TGTGCCAGCAGCTTTGGCGGGGGACGGGGGAGAGATACGCAGTATTTT. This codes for CASSFGGGRGRDTQYF.

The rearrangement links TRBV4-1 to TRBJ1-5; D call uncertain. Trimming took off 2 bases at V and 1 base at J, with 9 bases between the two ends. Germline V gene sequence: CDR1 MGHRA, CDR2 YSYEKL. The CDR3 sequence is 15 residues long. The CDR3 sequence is CASSQYGGSNQPQHF. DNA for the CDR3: TGCGCCAGCAGCCAATACGGTGGCAGCAATCAGCCCCAGCATTTT.